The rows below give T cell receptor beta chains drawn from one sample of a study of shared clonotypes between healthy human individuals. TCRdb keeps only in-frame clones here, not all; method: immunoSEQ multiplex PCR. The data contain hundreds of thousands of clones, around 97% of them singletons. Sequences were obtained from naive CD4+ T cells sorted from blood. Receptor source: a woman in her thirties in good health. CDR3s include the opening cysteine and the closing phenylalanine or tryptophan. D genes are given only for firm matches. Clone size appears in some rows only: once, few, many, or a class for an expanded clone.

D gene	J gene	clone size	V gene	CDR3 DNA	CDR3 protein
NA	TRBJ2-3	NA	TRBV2	TGTGCCAGCAGGGACCGAGGGGCAGATACGCAGTATTTT	CASRDRGADTQYF
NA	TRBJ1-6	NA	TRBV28	TGTGCCAGCCTATCCCCCCAGGGGAATTCACCCCTCCACTTT	CASLSPQGNSPLHF
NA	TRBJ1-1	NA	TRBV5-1	TGCGCCAGCAGCGGAGACAGACAAGCTTTCTTT	CASSGDRQAFF
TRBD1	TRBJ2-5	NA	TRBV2	TGTGCCAGCAATTACAGGGGGTCCCAAGAGACCCAGTACTTC	CASNYRGSQETQYF
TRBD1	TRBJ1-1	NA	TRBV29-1	TGCAGCGCCGTGACAGGGTCACGGACTGAAGCTTTCTTT	CSAVTGSRTEAFF
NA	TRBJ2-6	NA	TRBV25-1	TGTGCCAGCAGTGACAGGGGCTCTGGGGCCAACGTCCTGACTTTC	CASSDRGSGANVLTF
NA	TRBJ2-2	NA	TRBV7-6	TGTGCCAGCAGAAAAACCGGGACGGCGAACACCGGGGAGCTGTTTTTT	CASRKTGTANTGELFF
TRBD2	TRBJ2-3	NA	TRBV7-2	TGTGCCAGCAGCTCGCCGACTAGCATGGATACGCAGTATTTT	CASSSPTSMDTQYF
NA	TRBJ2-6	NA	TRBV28	TGTGCCAGCAGTTTAGGGTTGATAGTCAGCTCTGGGGCCAACGTCCTGACTTTC	CASSLGLIVSSGANVLTF
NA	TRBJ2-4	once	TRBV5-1	TGCGCCAGCAGCTTAATGGGTTTAGACATTCAGTACTTC	CASSLMGLDIQYF
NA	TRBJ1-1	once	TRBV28	TGTGCCAGCAGTTTTTTGGTAGGGAACACTGAAGCTTTCTTT	CASSFLVGNTEAFF
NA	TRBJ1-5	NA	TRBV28	TGTGCCAGCACTTCCCCGAGGATGGGGGATGGCAATCAGCCCCAGCATTTT	CASTSPRMGDGNQPQHF
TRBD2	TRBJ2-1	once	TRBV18	TGTGCCAGCTCACCGCCCAGCGGGAGGGGCAATGAGCAGTTCTTC	CASSPPSGRGNEQFF
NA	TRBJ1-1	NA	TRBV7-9	TGTGCCAGCAGCTTAGAGATGAACACTGAAGCTTTCTTT	CASSLEMNTEAFF
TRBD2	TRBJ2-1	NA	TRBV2	TGTGCCAGCAGTGGGCTAGCGGGACTCGAGAATGAGCAGTTCTTC	CASSGLAGLENEQFF
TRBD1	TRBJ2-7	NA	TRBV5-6	TGTGCCAGCAGCTTGGCTTTGGGACAGTACTACGAGCAGTACTTC	CASSLALGQYYEQYF
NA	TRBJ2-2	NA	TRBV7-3	TGTGCCAGCAGCTCCGCCGTGAAGACAGTTTCGAACACCGGGGAGCTGTTTTTT	CASSSAVKTVSNTGELFF
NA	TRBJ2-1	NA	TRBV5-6	TGTGCCAGCAGCTTGGACCCCGGGACTCACAATGAGCAGTTCTTC	CASSLDPGTHNEQFF
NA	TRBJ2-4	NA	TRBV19	TGTGCCAGTAGTATTAACCTCGGCAGGAAAGCCAAAAACATTCAGTACTTC	CASSINLGRKAKNIQYF
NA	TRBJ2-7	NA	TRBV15	TGTGCCACCAGCAATCGTTATCAGCAGTACTTC	CATSNRYQQYF
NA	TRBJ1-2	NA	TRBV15	TGTGCCACCAGCAGAGCCGGACTCCCCCCCGACGGCTACACCTTC	CATSRAGLPPDGYTF
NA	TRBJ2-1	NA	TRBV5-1	TGCGCCAGCAGCTTTACGGACTACAATGAGCAGTTCTTC	CASSFTDYNEQFF
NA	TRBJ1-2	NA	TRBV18	TGTGCCAGCTCACCACCTGGCAGGGAAAACTATGGCTACACCTTC	CASSPPGRENYGYTF
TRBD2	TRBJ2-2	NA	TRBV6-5	TGTGCCAGCAGGGCTAGCGGGAACACCGGGGAGCTGTTTTTT	CASRASGNTGELFF